What follows are 16 T cell receptor beta chains derived from one specimen sequenced in a study of CD8+CD57+ T cells in acquired aplastic anemia (dated by TCRdb to about 2018). Sequencing took place on an Illumina HiSeq 2000. Genomic DNA served as template for TCR beta VDJ combination and CDR3 sequence profiling. Using fastp trimming at Q25 and MiXCR clonotype assembly, TCRdb reanalyzed the public sequencing data and kept in-frame beta chains. Here each entry gathers all rows of one CDR3 protein and keeps the most common genes and DNA. The sample table holds about 68,000 distinct CDR3 sequences, of which roughly half were seen once. In total, the top ten clones hold 6.5% to 9.5% of the sample. The material sequenced was sorted CD4+, CD8+, or CD8+CD57+ T cells (not recorded which) from PBMCs. The receptor set was obtained from a human donor in good health, serving as a control.

The CDR3 DNA reads TGTGCCATCAGTGAGTCCGGGAGCGGGGGGGGAAATAACAATGAGCAGTTCTTC. Translated, it gives CAISESGSGGGNNNEQFF. This chain links TRBV10-3 with TRBJ2-1; TRBD2 aligns across 10 bases. J was trimmed by 5 bases and V by 0 bases; bases with no gene match: 10. Germline V CDR1 and CDR2: ENHRY, SYGVKD. CDR3 length: 18 residues.

This clonotype has a single count. The rearrangement links TRBV2 to TRBJ1-2, with D possibly being TRBD1 (5 bases). Per the germline V gene, CDR1 is SNHLY and CDR2 is FYNNEI. With 6 bases removed from V and 7 bases from J, the gap between germline ends came to 21 bases. The CDR3 runs to 15 residues. The CDR3 coding sequence is TGTGCCAGCAGATTTATCCAGGGCCCACGTCGTGGCTACACCTTC. Amino acid sequence: CASRFIQGPRRGYTF.

This clonotype was seen ten or more times. The chain links TRBV3-1 to TRBJ2-5; D possibly corresponds to TRBD1 (6 bases). Germline V lookup: CDR1 LGHDT, CDR2 YNNKEL (reference sequence). The CDR3 is 16 amino acids. Trimming cost V 4 bases and J 1 base, with 16 bases left between them. CDR3 DNA: TGTGCCAGCAGCCTTTACAGGGTCCGACCCCAAGAGACCCAGTACTTC. It is translated as CASSLYRVRPQETQYF.

This chain links TRBV29-1 with TRBJ1-1; 7 bases map to TRBD1. Germline values: CDR1 SQVTM, CDR2 ANQGSEA. V lost 1 base and J lost 7; bases outside the gene matches: 12. CDR3 length: 15 residues. This chain's CDR3 is CSVEARASGQLEAFF. As DNA, the CDR3 is TGCAGCGTTGAAGCCCGTGCCTCGGGACAGCTTGAAGCTTTCTTT.

The CDR3 bases are TGTGCCAGCAGTGACAGCGCCCATGGGGATACGCAGTATTTT. This sequence encodes CASSDSAHGDTQYF. This chain joins TRBV2 and TRBJ2-3; D unclear. Trimming shortened V by 3 bases and J by 6 bases, and 13 bases separated the two germline ends. This CDR3 comprises 14 residues. Germline-derived CDR1 and CDR2 are SNHLY and FYNNEI.

The sample holds one count of this clonotype. The genes are TRBV15 and TRBJ1-1, with TRBD1 as a possible D gene (6 bases). The V gene's germline CDR1 is LNHNV and CDR2 YYDKDF (reference sequence). This CDR3 has 15 residues. Trimming took 1 base from V and 0 from J, leaving 9 bases between them. CDR3 coding DNA: TGTGCCACCAGCAGAGGGGGGGCTATGAACACTGAAGCTTTCTTT. Translating it yields CATSRGGAMNTEAFF.

The rearrangement uses TRBV27 and TRBJ1-2, with unresolved D. The V end lost 6 bases, the J end lost 8 bases, and 10 bases lay between the germline ends. Germline V CDR1 and CDR2: MNHEY, SMNVEV (reference sequence). There are 11 residues in the CDR3. The DNA for the CDR3 is TGTGCCAGCAGGCCGGGGTGGGGCTACACCTTC. It codes for CASRPGWGYTF.

CDR3 bases: TGTGCCAGCAGCTCCCGGGCGGGGGATGACACAGATACGCAGTATTTT. It translates to CASSSRAGDDTDTQYF. This chain uses TRBV7-3 with TRBJ2-3; 7 bases fit TRBD2. This CDR3 is built from 16 residues. V trimming: 4 bases; J trimming: 2 bases; junction bases outside the gene matches: 9. The V gene's germline CDR1 is SGHTA and CDR2 FQGTGA.

This clonotype was counted at least ten times. The J gene is TRBJ2-2, the V gene TRBV6-6; D tentatively fits TRBD1 or TRBD2 (7 bases each). The V end was cut by 0 bases, the J end by 7 bases, with 12 bases between. The CDR3 contains 15 residues. CDR1 and CDR2 (germline): MNHNY, SVGAGI (reference sequence). CDR3 in DNA: TGTGCCAGCAGTTACTCTGCAGGGGGGGGCGGGGAGCTGTTTTTT. It specifies CASSYSAGGGGELFF.

This clonotype was seen a handful of times. The rearrangement joins TRBV29-1 to TRBJ1-2; possibly TRBD1 for D (5 bases). The germline V gene has CDR1 SQVTM and CDR2 ANQGSEA. V lost 1 base to trimming and J lost 2 bases, with 14 bases between them. The CDR3 consists of 15 residues. CDR3 sequence: CSVEAGGVPNYGYTF. DNA for the CDR3: TGCAGCGTTGAAGCCGGGGGGGTCCCCAACTATGGCTACACCTTC.

The V call is TRBV2, the J call TRBJ1-6; D is ambiguous. Germline lookup yields CDR1 SNHLY and CDR2 FYNNEI. This CDR3 region has 16 residues. Trimming cost V 2 bases and J 5 bases, with 13 bases left between them. The CDR3 reads CASSERGPGNNSPLHF. The CDR3 region has the DNA TGTGCCAGCAGTGAAAGAGGGCCGGGGAATAATTCACCCCTCCACTTT.

This rearrangement joins TRBV29-1 to TRBJ1-1; 8 nucleotides agree with TRBD1. The CDR3 has 16 amino acids. CDR1 is SQVTM, CDR2 ANQGSEA, per germline. Trimming cost V 6 bases and J 0 bases; bases outside gene matches: 12. The CDR3 reads CSVPQNQGAVNTEAFF. The CDR3 DNA reads TGCAGCGTGCCTCAAAACCAGGGGGCTGTGAACACTGAAGCTTTCTTT.

In this sample, this clonotype turned up many times. This rearrangement joins TRBV2 to TRBJ1-4; 8 bases are shared with TRBD1. V shed 6 bases and J 1 base; nucleotides not matched to a gene: 4. The germline gives CDR1 SNHLY, CDR2 FYNNEI. The CDR3 has 15 amino acids. In nucleotides, the CDR3 is TGTGCCAGCAGAGGACAGGGTGGAACTAATGAAAAACTGTTTTTT. It encodes CASRGQGGTNEKLFF.

V usage is TRBV15 and J usage is TRBJ1-1; unclear D gene. V was trimmed by 7 bases and J by 0 bases, leaving 12 bases between them. The germline V gene has CDR1 LNHNV and CDR2 YYDKDF (reference sequence). The CDR3 extends over 14 amino acids. CDR3 DNA: TGTGCCACCACCCCCGTGGGCGTGAACACTGAAGCTTTCTTT. Translating gives CATTPVGVNTEAFF.

This clonotype has at least ten counts. The V and J genes are TRBV7-2 and TRBJ1-6; 9 bases are shared with TRBD1. The CDR3 is 19 residues long. The trim removed 1 base at V and 4 bases at J, leaving 11 bases unmatched. Germline CDR1 SGHTA, CDR2 FQGNSA. The CDR3 region is CASSLVPKWTGEYNSPLHF. The CDR3 coding sequence is TGTGCCAGCAGCTTAGTGCCCAAATGGACAGGGGAGTATAATTCACCCCTCCACTTT.

This clonotype came up once. The CDR3 is CAIQEGGYNEQFF. CDR3 DNA: TGTGCCATCCAGGAGGGAGGATACAATGAGCAGTTCTTC. The V and J genes are TRBV10-3 and TRBJ2-1; perhaps TRBD2 as D (6 bases). Germline CDR1 and CDR2: ENHRY and SYGVKD. This CDR3 has 13 residues. Trimming stripped 8 bases from V and 4 bases from J, with 12 bases between.